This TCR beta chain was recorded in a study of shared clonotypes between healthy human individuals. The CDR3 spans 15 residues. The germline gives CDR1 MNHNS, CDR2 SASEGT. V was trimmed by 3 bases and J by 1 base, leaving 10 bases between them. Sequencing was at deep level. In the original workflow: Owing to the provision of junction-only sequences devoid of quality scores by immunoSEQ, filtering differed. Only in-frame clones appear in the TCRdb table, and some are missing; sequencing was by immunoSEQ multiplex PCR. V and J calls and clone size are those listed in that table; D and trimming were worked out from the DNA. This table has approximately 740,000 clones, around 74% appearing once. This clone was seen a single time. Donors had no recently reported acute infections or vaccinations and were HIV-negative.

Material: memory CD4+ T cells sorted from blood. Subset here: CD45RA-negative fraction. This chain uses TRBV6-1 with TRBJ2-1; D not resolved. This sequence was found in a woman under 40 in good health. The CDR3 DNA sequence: TGTGCCAGCAGTGAGACCAGTCCGTCCTACAATGAGCAGTTCTTC. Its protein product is CASSETSPSYNEQFF.